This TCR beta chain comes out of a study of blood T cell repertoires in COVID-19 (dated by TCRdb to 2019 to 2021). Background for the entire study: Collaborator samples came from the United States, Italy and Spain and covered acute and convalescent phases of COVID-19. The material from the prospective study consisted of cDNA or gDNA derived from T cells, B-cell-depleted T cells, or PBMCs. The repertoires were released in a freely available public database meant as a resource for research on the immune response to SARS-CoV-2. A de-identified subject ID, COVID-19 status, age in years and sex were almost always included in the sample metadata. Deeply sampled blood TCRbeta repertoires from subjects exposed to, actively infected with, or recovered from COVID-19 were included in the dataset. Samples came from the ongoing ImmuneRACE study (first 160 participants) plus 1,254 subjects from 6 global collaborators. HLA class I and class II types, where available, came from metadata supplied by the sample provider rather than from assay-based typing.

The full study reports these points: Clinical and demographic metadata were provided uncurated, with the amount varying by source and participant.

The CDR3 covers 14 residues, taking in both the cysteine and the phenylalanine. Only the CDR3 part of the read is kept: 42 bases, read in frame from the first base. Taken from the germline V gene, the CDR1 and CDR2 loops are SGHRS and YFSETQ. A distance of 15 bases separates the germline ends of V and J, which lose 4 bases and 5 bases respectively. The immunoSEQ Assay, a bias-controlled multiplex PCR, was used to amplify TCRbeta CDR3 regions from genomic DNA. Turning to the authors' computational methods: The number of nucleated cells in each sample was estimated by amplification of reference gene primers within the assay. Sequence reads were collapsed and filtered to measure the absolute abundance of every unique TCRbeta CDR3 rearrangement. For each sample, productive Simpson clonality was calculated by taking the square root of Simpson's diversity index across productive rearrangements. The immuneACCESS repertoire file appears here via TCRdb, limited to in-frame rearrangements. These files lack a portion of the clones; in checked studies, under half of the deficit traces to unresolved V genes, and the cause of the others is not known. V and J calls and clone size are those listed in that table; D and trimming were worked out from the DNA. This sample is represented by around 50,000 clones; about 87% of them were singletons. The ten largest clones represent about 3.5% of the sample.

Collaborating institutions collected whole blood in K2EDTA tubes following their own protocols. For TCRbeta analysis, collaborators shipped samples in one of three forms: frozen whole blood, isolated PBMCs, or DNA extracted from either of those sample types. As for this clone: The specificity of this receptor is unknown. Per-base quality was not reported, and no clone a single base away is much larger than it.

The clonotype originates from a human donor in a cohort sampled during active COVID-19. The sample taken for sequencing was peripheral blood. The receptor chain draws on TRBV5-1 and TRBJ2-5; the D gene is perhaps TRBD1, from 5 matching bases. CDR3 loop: CASSRTQGHETQYF. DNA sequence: TGCGCCAGCAGCCGAACGCAGGGTCACGAGACCCAGTACTTC.